This T cell receptor beta chain came from a study of chemoradiotherapy in HPV16-positive cancers. Study-wide results and limits: Candidate HPV-specific clones and E7-related TCR motifs grew in tumor during treatment. In HPV16-positive patients, HPV-responsive T-cell expansion tracked better recurrence-free survival.

About this clone: What it binds is unknown.

Repeated repertoire sampling spanned the course of chemoradiotherapy. Germline V CDR1 and CDR2: SGHVS, FQNEAQ. J was trimmed by 6 bases and V by 3 bases; bases with no gene match: 4. The CDR3 runs 13 residues. Repertoires were generated with immunoSEQ multiplex PCR, while TCRdb's copy carries only in-frame clones and drops some. The sample gives 7,000 or so clones, roughly 80% of which show up once; about 15% is in the top ten. Sample acquisition took place from a patient who underwent chemoradiotherapy. This clonotype was obtained from a human donor with HPV-associated anogenital cancer. The chain combines TRBV7-8 with TRBJ1-2; TRBD1 matches at 7 bases. CDR3 in amino acids: CASSFEGANGYTF. CDR3 sequence (DNA): TGTGCCAGCAGCTTTGAGGGGGCGAATGGCTACACCTTC. Full variable domain (rest looked up from reference TRBV7-8 and TRBJ1-2): GAGVSQSPRYKVAKRGQDVALRCDPISGHVSLFWYQQALGQGPEFLTYFQNEAQLDKSGLPSDRFFAERPEGSVSTLKIQRTQQEDSAVYLCASSFEGANGYTFGSGTRLTVV.